This T cell receptor beta chain comes out of a study of neurological immune-mediated disorders. Findings and caveats of the study: CDR3 amino acid sequences of expanded clones were not shared across subjects, a result suggesting private repertoires in all groups.

Every sequencing run generated over 170 million TCR-beta sequences from 15-18 subjects. TCRdb called the 5' RACE reads again in MiXCR, with one record for every CDR3 protein. The profile shows some 20,000 distinct CDR3 sequences, about a quarter of them singletons. PBMCs numbering 2 million and stored at -80 C yielded the unsorted libraries. The length of the CDR3 is 12 residues. V was cut by 0 bases and J by 7 bases, with 6 bases left in between. Germline V gene data show CDR1 as ENHRY and CDR2 as SYGVKD. As to this clonotype: The antigen is unknown.

The TCR originated in a man in his fifties or sixties with HTLV-1-associated myelopathy (HAM/TSP). The sample was PBMCs. The chain carries TRBV10-3 and TRBJ1-2; D gene ambiguous. CDR3 in amino acids: CAISESQSGYTF. The CDR3, as DNA: TGTGCCATCAGTGAGTCTCAGAGTGGCTACACCTTC.